This T cell receptor beta chain was recorded in a study of blood T cells in healthy people across ages. V lost 7 bases, J lost 1 base, and 9 bases lay in between. The CDR3 runs to 14 residues. CDR1 and CDR2 from the germline V gene are SGHRS and YFSETQ. Points from the study as a whole: Diversity of TCR beta correlated strongly with naive T cell percentage.

Primed by a sample-barcoded 5' primer and a J-beta primer mix, a second PCR proceeded for roughly 7 to 11 cycles. TCRdb used MiXCR to reprocess the 5' RACE reads, holding one entry per CDR3 protein. The repertoire includes some 1.8 million distinct CDR3 sequences, about two fifths of them detected once, and around 23% sits in the top ten. Sample donors were healthy Caucasian individuals that came from Russia, aged roughly 6 to 100. Peripheral blood samples of approximately 10 milliliters were drawn from each donor. This clonotype has a count of ten or more. The antigen is undetermined. The V call is TRBV5-1, the J call TRBJ2-6; D call uncertain. Sequencing input: blood. This TCR was sampled from a human donor in good health. The CDR3 nucleotides read TGCGCCAGCTTCTCACTATCTGGGGCCAACGTCCTGACTTTC. As protein: CASFSLSGANVLTF.